Given below is one TCR beta chain in context. Its antigen is as yet unknown. This CDR3 spans 16 amino acids. V was shortened by 2 bases and J by 4 bases, with 14 bases between the two germline ends. The germline CDR1 and CDR2 sequences are ENHRY and SYGVKD. The record originates from a study of shared clonotypes between healthy human individuals. Whole-study findings and limits: Across a handful of donors, naive CD4 shared roughly 5.1%, naive CD8 more than 3%, memory CD4 roughly 2.5%, memory CD8 0.4%. Against clonotypes common to all four donors, non-shared ones had lower generation probabilities.

Deep-level settings were used for running the assay. TCRdb keeps only in-frame clones here, not all; method: immunoSEQ multiplex PCR. The data contain about 690,000 clones, roughly 87% of them singletons. This clonotype was sampled from a man younger than 35 in good health. Some clones in this sample may be carry-over from other donors' samples. Sequenced sample: memory CD8+ T cells from PBMCs. Subset described: CD45RO+ cells pooled with CCR7-negative TemRA cells. The V gene is TRBV10-3, the J gene TRBJ2-2; possible D gene TRBD1, 6 bases. The CDR3 DNA is TGTGCCATCAGTGAGCCAGACAGGTTGGGCACCGGGGAGCTGTTTTTT. This encodes CAISEPDRLGTGELFF.